This T cell receptor (beta chain) emerged from a study of OX40 agonist ivuxolimab in advanced cancers. Overall study: Ivuxolimab is a fully human IgG2 antibody that activates OX40 (CD134). Ivuxolimab, which patients received intravenously every 2 weeks, was dosed at 0.01 to 10 mg/kg.

TCRdb's copy holds only in-frame clones and misses some; the assay was immunoSEQ multiplex PCR. The table shows 65,000 to 90,000 clones, with more than 80% occurring only once. Study-level findings and limits: There was clonal expansion of CD4+ and CD8+ blood T cells by week 6 at 0.1 to 3.0 mg/kg.

At baseline, cycle 4 day 1, and cycle 7 day 1, blood was sampled. With respect to this clone: What it recognizes is unknown.

J gave up 5 bases and V 7 bases, and 8 bases lay outside the gene matches. CDR3 length equals 14 residues. Germline lookup yields CDR1 MNHNS and CDR2 SASEGT. This sequence originates from an adult with an advanced solid tumor such as melanoma, head and neck, liver or kidney cancer. The sequenced sample was CD4+ or CD8+ T cells sorted from blood, obtained in a trial of the OX40 agonist ivuxolimab. J is TRBJ2-1 and V is TRBV6-1, with 7 bases matching TRBD2. CDR3 DNA: TGTGCCAGCATAGGACTAGTTGGGAACAATGAGCAGTTCTTC. Translated, it gives CASIGLVGNNEQFF.